This passage covers 9 T cell receptor beta chains from one sample sequenced in a study of T cells in localized non-small cell lung cancer (dated by TCRdb to between 2020 and 2021). Library creation used the immunoSEQ multiplex PCR assay. This immuneACCESS table, as held by TCRdb, lists in-frame sequences with V and J called but not all clones. Of the missing ones, under half trace to an unresolved V gene in checked studies; the others have no known cause. The sample yields around 1,400 clones; roughly 26% were counted once. The ten largest account for 13% to 15% of the sample. The material sequenced was normal lung tissue next to the tumor, taken before any cancer treatment. The receptor source for this set is a woman between 18 and 55 years old with stage III lung adenocarcinoma.

The CDR3 DNA follows: TGCAGCACACGAGCCAGGGATCACGGGGAGCTGTTTTTT. It is translated as CSTRARDHGELFF. This chain uses TRBV29-1 with TRBJ2-2; perhaps TRBD1 as D (5 bases). Germline V gives CDR1 SQVTM, CDR2 ANQGSEA. This CDR3 has 13 residues. Trimming took off 8 bases at V and 7 bases at J, with 17 bases between the two ends.

The chain combines TRBV29-1 with TRBJ1-1, with 10 bases lining up with TRBD1. Losses at the gene ends were 4 bases for V and 6 bases for J; bases not matched to a gene: 8. The CDR3 consists of 14 residues. CDR1 and CDR2 from the germline V gene are SQVTM and ANQGSEA. This chain's CDR3 is CSVARTGGNPEAFF. The DNA for the CDR3 is TGCAGCGTTGCCCGGACAGGGGGAAACCCTGAAGCTTTCTTT.

The chain links TRBV18 to TRBJ2-1; 11 positions agree with TRBD2. V lost 3 bases to trimming and J lost 6 bases; unmatched junction nucleotides: 10. The CDR3 contains 17 residues. Germline lookup yields CDR1 KGHSH and CDR2 LQKENI. The CDR3 protein is CASSPFPLAGGFNEQFF. CDR3 in DNA: TGTGCCAGCTCACCTTTTCCTCTAGCGGGGGGATTCAATGAGCAGTTCTTC.

The chain uses TRBV19 and TRBJ2-7; TRBD1 is a possible D gene (7 bases). From germline, CDR1 is LNHDA and CDR2 SQIVND (reference sequence). V gave up 5 bases and J gave up 3 bases, with 14 bases separating them. This CDR3 is 14 amino acids long. DNA of the CDR3: TGTGCCAGTAGTGCGGGACAGAAAGGCTACGAGCAGTACTTC. It codes for CASSAGQKGYEQYF.

The CDR3 DNA is TGTGCCTGGACCCCAGGGTTGAACACCATATATTTT. Translation gives CAWTPGLNTIYF. The rearrangement uses TRBV30 and TRBJ1-3, with a tentative D call TRBD1 (5 bases). Between the trimmed V and J ends, which lost 4 bases and 7 bases, there was a span of 11 bases. This CDR3 has 12 amino acids. The germline CDR1 and CDR2 sequences are GTSNPN and SVGIG (reference sequence).

This clone was counted between two and nine times. The chain couples TRBV1 to TRBJ2-4; TRBD2, as called in the table, went unchecked against the DNA. TRBV1 is noted as a pseudogene. The CDR3 extends over 15 amino acids. The CDR3 spells CASSQVRAGQNIQYF. In nucleotides, the CDR3 is TGCGCCAGCAGCCAAGTGCGGGCTGGGCAAAACATTCAGTACTTC.

V gene TRBV18 combines with J gene TRBJ1-2; TRBD1 matches at 10 bases. V was pared by 2 bases and J by 2 bases, with 5 bases of the junction left unmatched. Germline V gene sequence: CDR1 KGHSH, CDR2 LQKENI. The CDR3 covers 16 residues. The CDR3 DNA follows: TGTGCCAGCTCACCAGAAAGGGGACAGGGGAACTATGGCTACACCTTC. Amino acid sequence: CASSPERGQGNYGYTF.

The chain recombines TRBV25-1 with TRBJ2-6; D remains unclear. The CDR3 runs 14 residues. CDR1 is MGHDK and CDR2 is SYGVNS in the germline V gene. The V end was cut by 2 bases, the J end by 1 base, with 3 bases between. CDR3: CASSENSGANVLTF. As DNA, the CDR3 is TGTGCCAGCAGTGAAAATTCTGGGGCCAACGTCCTGACTTTC.

This clone showed up just a few times. The chain joins TRBV11-3 to TRBJ2-1, with D maybe TRBD2 (5 bases). Germline V CDR1 and CDR2: SGHNT, YENEEA. The V and J ends lost 3 bases and 3 bases respectively, with 9 bases between them. The CDR3 has 14 residues. CDR3 bases: TGTGCCAGCAGCTTTTCTACTAGCTACAATGAGCAGTTCTTC. Encoded protein: CASSFSTSYNEQFF.